This record concerns one TCR beta chain sequence. The antigen is not known. These data are taken from a study of blood T cells in healthy people across ages. Notes on the study in general: Naive T cell percentage showed a strong correlation with the diversity of TCR beta.

The draw of peripheral blood yielded around 10 milliliters from each donor. The V gene lost 1 base and the J gene lost 1 base, with 12 bases spanning the gap. There are 15 residues in the CDR3. Germline V gene lookup returns CDR1 DFQATT and CDR2 SNEGSKA (reference sequence). Through a sample-barcoded 5' primer and a J-beta primer mix, a second PCR was run for roughly 7 to 11 cycles. Tagging of each cDNA molecule was performed by a template-switch adaptor with 12 random nucleotides. TCRdb processed the 5' RACE reads anew with MiXCR; each CDR3 protein has one entry. The table lists fewer than 800,000 distinct CDR3 sequences, more than 20% of them singletons, with more than 7.5% in the top ten. These data are also associated with another study on T cells of mothers and their children. That work states: Mother-child pairs who were related displayed a slightly higher overlap than unrelated pairs, a difference that was non-significant.

The sample was blood. This chain links TRBV20-1 with TRBJ2-3; possibly TRBD2 for D (5 bases). The clonotype was recovered from a boy aged 5-17 years in good health. The DNA of the CDR3 is TGCAGTGCTAGAGCTCTCCGGACTGGCACAGATACGCAGTATTTT. It specifies CSARALRTGTDTQYF.